This T cell receptor (beta chain) was recovered during a study of technical replicates of blood from a handful of donors. This CDR3 is 14 amino acids long. The V segment lost 3 bases and the J segment 5 bases; nucleotides outside the gene matches: 7. CDR1 MDHEN and CDR2 SYDVKM come from the germline V gene. Generated by immunoSEQ multiplex PCR, the TCRdb table keeps only in-frame clones and is missing some. The data hold 76,000 or so clones, with roughly nine tenths observed a single time. The sequence was collected from a human donor in good health. This rearrangement joins TRBV28 to TRBJ2-7, with 7 positions matching TRBD2. Sequenced sample: T cells isolated from PBMCs. The DNA for the CDR3 is TGTGCCAGCAGTTTGACCGGGAGGTGGGACGAGCAGTACTTC. Translation gives CASSLTGRWDEQYF.